This T cell receptor (beta chain) was captured in a study of T cell responses to AZD1222 COVID-19 vaccine. Study-level findings and limits: Unmutated regions of variants are reportedly targeted by nearly half of spike-specific TCRs. Increases in Spike-specific TCR breadth and depth were seen after two AZD1222 doses. Along spike, vaccine-associated CD4 TCRs were found throughout, with dominance at 160-218 and 743-854. Repertoire samples came only from after the peak T cell response.

To note about this clone: The antigen is unknown.

The CDR3 has 14 amino acids. V dropped 2 bases and J dropped 5 bases, with 11 bases sitting between them. Germline V gene lookup returns CDR1 MRHNA and CDR2 SNTAGT. Profiled with immunoSEQ multiplex PCR; TCRdb holds only in-frame clones, not every one. The sample shows 60,000 to 80,000 clones, 80% to 90% of them seen only once. The sample consisted of peripheral blood, taken on day 0 of AZD1222 vaccination. This clonotype originated in an adult in good health. V gene TRBV6-4 combines with J gene TRBJ2-3; the D gene is possibly TRBD2 (7 bases). Written as DNA, the CDR3 is TGTGCCAGCAGTGACCGGGGGGCAAAAGATACGCAGTATTTT. It translates to CASSDRGAKDTQYF.